The next 27 T cell receptor beta chains were all read from a single sample in a study of human T cells and chemical hapten exposure. MiXCR, applied by TCRdb to the RACE reads, yields one record per CDR3 protein. The top ten hold around 4% of the sample, which has roughly 100,000 distinct CDR3 sequences, around 9.5% seen once. Noted time point: pre-sensitization, week 0. Described treatment: therapeutic diphenylcyclopropenone sensitization with weekly scalp DPC. The sequences come from whole blood, collected in connection with sensitization to the hapten diphenylcyclopropenone (DPC). The origin of the receptors is a woman in her forties with alopecia areata. Some clones in this sample may be carry-over from other donors' samples.

This chain uses TRBV7-2 with TRBJ2-5; 8 bases match TRBD2. V gave up 5 bases and J gave up 2 bases; unmatched junction bases: 4. This CDR3 comprises 14 residues. Germline CDR1 is SGHTA and CDR2 is FQGNSA. The CDR3, as DNA: TGTGCCAGCAGCGCCCGACTAGCGCAAGAGACCCAGTACTTC. It yields the protein CASSARLAQETQYF.

This clonotype has at least ten counts. The V and J genes are TRBV4-2 and TRBJ1-4, with D unresolved. The germline gives CDR1 LGHNA, CDR2 YNFKEQ. This CDR3 region has 11 residues. Trimming cost V 4 bases and J 8 bases, with 5 bases left between them. Written as DNA, the CDR3 is TGTGCCAGCAGCCGAGGGGAAAAACTGTTTTTT. This sequence encodes CASSRGEKLFF.

This clonotype was seen ten or more times. CDR3 residues: CASSYPTTGTNNSPLHF. CDR3 sequence (DNA): TGTGCCAGCAGTTACCCTACGACAGGGACGAATAATTCACCCCTCCACTTT. The genes are TRBV6-2 or TRBV6-3 and TRBJ1-6; 7 nucleotides align to TRBD1. Germline V CDR1 and CDR2: MNHEY, SVGEGT. V lost 2 bases and J lost 5; bases outside the gene matches: 9. This CDR3 contains 17 residues.

V gene TRBV3-1 combines with J gene TRBJ1-2; D is undetermined. The CDR3 is 14 amino acids. Trimming left V 1 base short and J 4 bases short, with 10 bases between. From germline, CDR1 is LGHDT and CDR2 YNNKEL (reference sequence). The DNA of the CDR3 is TGTGCCAGCAGCCAAGGGGATCGATCCTATGGCTACACCTTC. Protein: CASSQGDRSYGYTF.

The rearrangement uses TRBV9 and TRBJ1-2, with D possibly matching TRBD1 (5 bases). Looked up from germline, CDR1 is SGDLS and CDR2 is YYNGEE. With 0 bases removed from V and 3 bases from J, the gap between germline ends came to 15 bases. This CDR3 comprises 16 residues. CDR3 sequence reads: CASSVGRTPRDYGYTF. The CDR3 region has the DNA TGTGCCAGCAGCGTAGGTAGGACACCGAGGGACTATGGCTACACCTTC.

The sample holds many counts of this clonotype. The chain uses TRBV10-3 and TRBJ2-3; 7 nucleotides agree with TRBD1. The V segment lost 4 bases and the J segment 4 bases; nucleotides outside the gene matches: 5. Germline V gene data show CDR1 as ENHRY and CDR2 as SYGVKD. The CDR3 is made up of 14 amino acids. The DNA of the CDR3 is TGTGCCATCAGTGGGGACAGTCTACCAGATACGCAGTATTTT. It translates to CAISGDSLPDTQYF.

This chain links TRBV5-1 with TRBJ2-5; TRBD1 aligns across 7 bases. The CDR3 spans 16 residues. Germline loops: CDR1 SGHRS, CDR2 YFSETQ. The V and J ends lost 0 bases and 4 bases, in that order; junction bases with no gene match: 9. The CDR3 is CASSLASDRVGETQYF. DNA for the CDR3: TGCGCCAGCAGCTTGGCGAGCGACAGGGTGGGAGAGACCCAGTACTTC.

The table lists this clonotype with a few counts. The chain couples TRBV3-1 to TRBJ2-3; maybe TRBD2 (5 bases). V was shortened by 2 bases and J by 1 base, with 10 bases between the two germline ends. Germline V gene data show CDR1 as LGHDT and CDR2 as YNNKEL (reference sequence). The CDR3 spans 15 residues. The CDR3 loop reads CASSQRFSGTDTQYF. The CDR3 DNA reads as TGTGCCAGCAGCCAACGTTTTAGCGGCACAGATACGCAGTATTTT.

This chain uses TRBV6-2 or TRBV6-3 with TRBJ2-6, with D tentatively TRBD2 (5 bases). This CDR3 region has 15 residues. The germline V gene has CDR1 MNHEY and CDR2 SVGEGT. V gave up 2 bases and J gave up 4 bases, with 9 bases separating them. The CDR3 DNA reads TGTGCCAGCAGTTACATCCGGAGGGGGGCCAACGTCCTGACTTTC. This gives the protein CASSYIRRGANVLTF.

This clonotype has just a few counts. The chain combines TRBV29-1 with TRBJ2-3; D not resolved. The CDR3 spans 11 residues. The germline CDR1 and CDR2 sequences are SQVTM and ANQGSEA. Trimming took off 5 bases at V and 4 bases at J, with 7 bases between the two ends. CDR3 region: CSVLIPDTQYF. CDR3 DNA sequence: TGCAGCGTTCTGATTCCAGATACGCAGTATTTT.

V and J are TRBV29-1 and TRBJ2-7, with a tentative D call TRBD1 (6 bases). This CDR3 comprises 14 residues. Trimming took off 0 bases at V and 6 bases at J, with 15 bases between the two ends. The germline gives CDR1 SQVTM, CDR2 ANQGSEA. CDR3 loop: CSVEEGWDTGEQYF. CDR3 bases: TGCAGCGTTGAAGAAGGGTGGGACACGGGCGAGCAGTACTTC.

This clonotype was seen a handful of times. This sequence joins TRBV20-1 and TRBJ1-1; D may be TRBD1 (5 bases). The V end was cut by 3 bases, the J end by 4 bases, with 9 bases between. The V gene's germline CDR1 is DFQATT and CDR2 SNEGSKA (reference sequence). The CDR3 extends over 12 amino acids. The CDR3 coding sequence is TGCAGTGCTAGGTGGGGGGGCACTGAAGCTTTCTTT. This gives the protein CSARWGGTEAFF.

This clonotype occurred a few times. The V gene is TRBV9, the J gene TRBJ1-6; 7 nucleotides align to TRBD1. V lost 3 bases and J lost 7; bases outside the gene matches: 4. Per germline, CDR1 SGDLS and CDR2 YYNGEE. This CDR3 is 14 amino acids long. The CDR3 DNA is TGTGCCAGCAGCGCCCAGGGGGGAAATTCACCCCTCCACTTT. Its translation: CASSAQGGNSPLHF.

The genes are TRBV29-1 and TRBJ2-7; the D call may be TRBD1 or TRBD2 (5 bases each). CDR3 length: 13 amino acids. In germline, CDR1 is SQVTM, CDR2 ANQGSEA. V lost 4 bases to trimming and J lost 1 base, with 11 bases between them. The CDR3 nucleotides read TGCAGCGTTGGCCGGGACGGATCCTACGAGCAGTACTTC. This codes for CSVGRDGSYEQYF.

This clonotype has just a few counts. The chain uses TRBV7-2 and TRBJ2-7, with 7 nucleotides matching TRBD2. This CDR3 region has 15 residues. CDR1 is SGHTA and CDR2 is FQGNSA in the germline V gene. J gave up 0 bases and V 5 bases, and 7 bases lay outside the gene matches. The CDR3, as DNA: TGTGCCAGCAGCCCCCCGGGACTACCCTCCTACGAGCAGTACTTC. Translating gives CASSPPGLPSYEQYF.

This clonotype was counted only a few times. The chain carries TRBV7-2 and TRBJ2-7, with D perhaps matching TRBD1 or TRBD2 (7 bases each). Germline V CDR1 and CDR2: SGHTA, FQGNSA. Deletions cut 4 bases from V and 4 bases from J, with 14 bases between. The length of the CDR3 is 14 residues. This CDR3 reads CASSSPGGGYEQYF. CDR3 nucleotide sequence: TGTGCCAGCAGCTCGCCAGGGGGGGGATACGAGCAGTACTTC.

This clonotype was observed a few times. The rearrangement uses TRBV20-1 and TRBJ2-1; D gene uncertain. V was shortened by 4 bases and J by 5 bases, with 12 bases between the two germline ends. CDR1 is DFQATT and CDR2 is SNEGSKA in the germline V gene (reference sequence). This CDR3 region has 13 residues. Here the CDR3 DNA reads TGCAGTGCTATGGCGGTAACCCACAATGAGCAGTTCTTC. Translating gives CSAMAVTHNEQFF.

This chain connects TRBV6-5 to TRBJ2-1, with D unresolved. Between the trimmed V and J ends, which lost 4 bases and 0 bases, there was a span of 13 bases. The CDR3 contains 16 residues. The germline V gene has CDR1 MNHEY and CDR2 SVGAGI. CDR3 nucleotide sequence: TGTGCCAGCAGTTCGGACGGCCTTAGCTCCTACAATGAGCAGTTCTTC. This encodes CASSSDGLSSYNEQFF.

The chain has TRBV12-3 or TRBV12-4 and TRBJ2-1; D gene ambiguous. This CDR3 has 11 amino acids. Trimming stripped 2 bases from V and 6 bases from J, with 2 bases between. The CDR3 is CASSLTNEQFF. CDR3 DNA: TGTGCCAGCAGTTTAACCAATGAGCAGTTCTTC.

This clonotype was counted ten times or more. The rearrangement uses TRBV28 and TRBJ1-2; D may be TRBD1 (5 bases). Trimming left V 8 bases short and J 6 bases short, with 13 bases between. The germline V gene encodes CDR1 MDHEN and CDR2 SYDVKM. This CDR3 is 12 amino acids long. The CDR3 bases are TGTGCCAGCGGATCGGGACTACATGGCTACACCTTC. It is translated as CASGSGLHGYTF.

This clonotype was seen many times. The chain combines TRBV6-5 with TRBJ2-3; D remains ambiguous. This CDR3 has 15 amino acids. Germline V gene data show CDR1 as MNHEY and CDR2 as SVGAGI. The V gene lost 0 bases and the J gene lost 3 bases, with 10 bases spanning the gap. CDR3 region: CASSYSGYQTDTQYF. CDR3 coding DNA: TGTGCCAGCAGTTACTCGGGCTATCAAACAGATACGCAGTATTTT.

This clonotype was observed at least ten times. The chain recombines TRBV6-5 with TRBJ1-2; 7 bases match TRBD1. CDR3 length equals 14 residues. V was pared by 6 bases and J by 7 bases, with 11 bases of the junction left unmatched. Per germline, CDR1 MNHEY and CDR2 SVGAGI. The CDR3 region is CASRETGTEGGYTF. The CDR3 DNA follows: TGTGCCAGCAGGGAGACAGGGACGGAAGGTGGCTACACCTTC.

This clonotype was counted at least ten times. The chain combines TRBV4-1 with TRBJ2-2, with 9 bases that match TRBD1. Unmatched junction bases numbered 6, after V lost 6 bases and J lost 7 bases. The CDR3 contains 14 residues. Germline assignment: CDR1 MGHRA and CDR2 YSYEKL. Here the CDR3 reads CASRTGTGIGELFF. CDR3 in DNA: TGCGCCAGCAGAACCGGGACAGGGATCGGGGAGCTGTTTTTT.

This chain uses TRBV3-1 with TRBJ2-1, with 14 bases lining up with TRBD2. The germline V gene encodes CDR1 LGHDT and CDR2 YNNKEL (reference sequence). V was clipped by 5 bases and J by 6 bases; unmatched bases: 9. This CDR3 is built from 17 residues. The CDR3 is CASSYRRGLAGANEQFF. The CDR3 DNA reads TGTGCCAGCAGCTATCGACGGGGACTAGCGGGGGCCAATGAGCAGTTCTTC.

This clonotype was seen a handful of times. The J gene is TRBJ2-3, the V gene TRBV7-8; no firm D call. V was pared by 0 bases and J by 1 base, with 5 bases between. This CDR3 is built from 14 residues. In germline, CDR1 is SGHVS, CDR2 FQNEAQ. The CDR3 DNA reads TGTGCCAGCAGCTTAGCGGGCCGCACAGATACGCAGTATTTT. Amino acids: CASSLAGRTDTQYF. The full variable domain, completed using reference TRBV7-8 and TRBJ2-3, is GAGVSQSPRYKVAKRGQDVALRCDPISGHVSLFWYQQALGQGPEFLTYFQNEAQLDKSGLPSDRFFAERPEGSVSTLKIQRTQQEDSAVYLCASSLAGRTDTQYFGPGTRLTVL.

This chain uses TRBV7-9 with TRBJ2-3; D is uncertain. V dropped 2 bases and J dropped 2 bases, with 8 bases sitting between them. Germline values: CDR1 SEHNR, CDR2 FQNEAQ (reference sequence). This CDR3 is 14 amino acids long. The CDR3 sequence: CASSLSQSTDTQYF. CDR3 sequence (DNA): TGTGCCAGCAGCTTAAGTCAGTCCACAGATACGCAGTATTTT.

This clonotype was found many times. The CDR3 bases are TGTGCCAGCAGCCGGGGGACAGGGGTCAACTACGAGCAGTACTTC. Amino acids: CASSRGTGVNYEQYF. The chain is built from TRBV4-2 and TRBJ2-7; 10 bases fit TRBD1. J was trimmed by 3 bases and V by 4 bases; bases with no gene match: 6. The CDR3 has 15 residues. From germline, CDR1 is LGHNA and CDR2 YNFKEQ.